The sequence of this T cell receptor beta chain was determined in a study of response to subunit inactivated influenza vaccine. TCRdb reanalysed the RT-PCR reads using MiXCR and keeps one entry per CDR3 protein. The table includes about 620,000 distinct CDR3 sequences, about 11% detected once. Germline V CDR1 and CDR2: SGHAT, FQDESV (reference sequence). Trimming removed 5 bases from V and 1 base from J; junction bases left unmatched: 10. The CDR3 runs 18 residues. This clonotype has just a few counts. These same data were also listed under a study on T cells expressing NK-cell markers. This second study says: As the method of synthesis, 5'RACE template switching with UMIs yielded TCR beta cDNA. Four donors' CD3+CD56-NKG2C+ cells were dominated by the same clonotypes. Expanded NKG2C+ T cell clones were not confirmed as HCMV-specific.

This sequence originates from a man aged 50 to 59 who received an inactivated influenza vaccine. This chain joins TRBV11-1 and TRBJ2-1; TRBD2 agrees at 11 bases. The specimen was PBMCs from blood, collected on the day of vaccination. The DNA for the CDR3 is TGTGCCAGCAGCCTACCGCAGGGACTAGCGGCGTCCTACAATGAGCAGTTCTTC. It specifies CASSLPQGLAASYNEQFF.